Presented here are 32 T cell receptor beta chains from one specimen sequenced in a study of memory CD4+ T cells and cytomegalovirus serostatus. Measured with immunoSEQ multiplex PCR; TCRdb has only the in-frame clones, and not every one. The repertoire holds under 80,000 clones, with under 80% as singletons. The sort gate was single viable CD3+CD4+CD8-CD45RO+ cells for memory CD4+ T cells. The sample taken for sequencing was memory CD4+ T cells from blood. The receptor source for this set is an adult in good health and CMV-seropositive.

The V call is TRBV5-1, the J call TRBJ2-5; maybe TRBD1 (6 bases). The germline V gene has CDR1 SGHRS and CDR2 YFSETQ. The V end was cut by 4 bases, the J end by 5 bases, with 24 bases between. This CDR3 is 17 amino acids long. The CDR3 DNA follows: TGCGCCAGCAGCCCCGGAATTGGGGGCCTCCTTGGGGAGACCCAGTACTTC. This sequence encodes CASSPGIGGLLGETQYF.

The V gene is TRBV14, the J gene TRBJ1-4, with no clear D. The V end lost 2 bases, the J end lost 7 bases, and 8 bases lay between the germline ends. Germline-derived CDR1 and CDR2 are SGHDN and FVKESK. CDR3 size: 13 residues. In DNA form, the CDR3 reads TGTGCCAGCAGCCAAATTATACGTGAAAAACTGTTTTTT. It codes for CASSQIIREKLFF.

This chain uses TRBV7-2 with TRBJ2-5; D uncertain. This CDR3 region has 15 residues. Trimming left V 0 bases short and J 1 base short, with 9 bases between. Looked up from germline, CDR1 is SGHTA and CDR2 is FQGNSA. The chain's CDR3 is CASSLASPPQETQYF. The CDR3 DNA sequence: TGTGCCAGCAGCTTAGCATCACCACCCCAAGAGACCCAGTACTTC.

The table lists this clone with a few counts. The rearrangement joins TRBV18 to TRBJ1-2, with TRBD1 matching over 7 bases. The CDR3 length is 13 residues. Germline V CDR1 and CDR2: KGHSH, LQKENI. Losses at the gene ends were 6 bases for V and 6 bases for J; bases not matched to a gene: 7. CDR3 sequence: CASSLGGMDGYTF. The CDR3 DNA is TGTGCCAGCTCCCTAGGGGGCATGGATGGCTACACCTTC.

This clone occurred a few times. The rearrangement joins TRBV11-2 to TRBJ2-7; TRBD1 agrees at 12 bases. Trimming at V came to 2 bases and at J to 7 bases, leaving 9 bases not matched to a gene. This CDR3 is 16 amino acids long. CDR1 and CDR2 from the germline V gene are SGHAT and FQNNGV. CDR3 amino acids: CASSLLRGQGAREQYF. The CDR3 DNA reads as TGTGCCAGCAGCTTACTCCGGGGACAGGGGGCAAGGGAGCAGTACTTC. The full variable domain, in which reference TRBV11-2 and TRBJ2-7 provide the parts outside the CDR3, is EAGVAQSPRYKIIEKRQSVAFWCNPISGHATLYWYQQILGQGPKLLIQFQNNGVVDDSQLPKDRFSAERLKGVDSTLKIQPAKLEDSAVYLCASSLLRGQGAREQYFGPGTRLTVT.

This clone turned up a few times. The chain is built from TRBV6-1 and TRBJ2-2; D not resolved. CDR3 length: 11 residues. Trimming shortened V by 7 bases and J by 7 bases, and 7 bases separated the two germline ends. Germline values: CDR1 MNHNS, CDR2 SASEGT. As DNA, the CDR3 is TGTGCCAGCACGTTCGGCGGGGAGCTGTTTTTT. Its translation is CASTFGGELFF.

The rearrangement uses TRBV5-1 and TRBJ1-1; TRBD1 might be the D (6 bases). V was cut by 7 bases and J by 4 bases, with 20 bases left in between. CDR1 is SGHRS and CDR2 is YFSETQ in the germline V gene. The CDR3 contains 15 residues. The CDR3 DNA reads TGCGCCAGCTATCGGACCAGGGAAGGGGGCACTGAAGCTTTCTTT. This encodes CASYRTREGGTEAFF. Looking up the rest from reference TRBV5-1 and TRBJ1-1 gives the full variable domain: KAGVTQTPRYLIKTRGQQVTLSCSPISGHRSVSWYQQTPGQGLQFLFEYFSETQRNKGNFPGRFSGRQFSNSRSEMNVSTLELGDSALYLCASYRTREGGTEAFFGQGTRLTVV.

V and J are TRBV27 and TRBJ1-2; D uncertain. Per the germline V gene, CDR1 is MNHEY and CDR2 is SMNVEV (reference sequence). The length of the CDR3 is 13 residues. V was pared by 3 bases and J by 7 bases, with 12 bases between. The CDR3 sequence is CASSFRAGFGYTF. The CDR3 DNA reads TGTGCCAGCAGTTTCCGGGCCGGGTTTGGCTACACCTTC.

This clone was seen once. The chain links TRBV7-9 to TRBJ2-5, with D uncertain. CDR1 and CDR2 (germline): SEHNR, FQNEAQ (reference sequence). The CDR3 spans 10 residues. V lost 3 bases to trimming and J lost 6 bases, with 2 bases between them. As DNA, the CDR3 is TGTGCCAGCAGCTTCCAGACCCAGTACTTC. This encodes CASSFQTQYF.

The rearrangement joins TRBV25-1 to TRBJ2-1, with a tentative D call TRBD2 (6 bases). Germline V gene data show CDR1 as MGHDK and CDR2 as SYGVNS. The CDR3 extends over 15 amino acids. V lost 4 bases and J lost 0, with 10 bases in between. The CDR3 loop is CASSASVSSYNEQFF. CDR3 sequence (DNA): TGTGCCAGCAGTGCTAGCGTCAGCTCCTACAATGAGCAGTTCTTC.

A few counts support this clone. The gene calls are TRBV6-6 and TRBJ1-2, with a tentative D call TRBD1 (5 bases). V lost 5 bases and J 0 bases, leaving 7 bases between the germline ends. Germline V lookup: CDR1 MNHNY, CDR2 SVGAGI (reference sequence). The CDR3 is 13 residues long. DNA of the CDR3: TGTGCCAGCAGTCGGGGGGCTAACTATGGCTACACCTTC. Translating gives CASSRGANYGYTF.

V is TRBV5-4 and J is TRBJ2-1, with no clear D. CDR3 length: 16 residues. The germline V gene encodes CDR1 SGHNT and CDR2 YYREEE (reference sequence). V was trimmed by 0 bases and J by 3 bases, leaving 13 bases between them. CDR3 nucleotide sequence: TGTGCCAGCAGCTTGGCCGCGCGGAATTACTACAATGAGCAGTTCTTC. Protein product: CASSLAARNYYNEQFF.

CDR3 loop: CASRTGTSGSGELFF. As DNA, the CDR3 is TGTGCCAGCAGGACCGGGACTAGCGGGAGCGGGGAGCTGTTTTTT. V and J are TRBV7-9 and TRBJ2-2; 14 bases line up with TRBD2. Germline loops: CDR1 SEHNR, CDR2 FQNEAQ (reference sequence). V dropped 6 bases and J dropped 7; count of bases not matched to a gene: 4. The length of the CDR3 is 15 residues.

This chain links TRBV7-9 with TRBJ2-2; D possibly corresponds to TRBD2 (6 bases). Germline CDR1 SEHNR, CDR2 FQNEAQ (reference sequence). The V and J ends lost 5 bases and 5 bases respectively, with 24 bases between them. This CDR3 is built from 18 residues. The CDR3 region has the DNA TGTGCCAGCAGCGTAAAACAGGACGCGGGATTGCGTACCGGGGAGCTGTTTTTT. Translation gives CASSVKQDAGLRTGELFF. Filled out from reference TRBV7-9 and TRBJ2-2, the complete variable domain reads DTGVSQNPRHKITKRGQNVTFRCDPISEHNRLYWYRQTLGQGPEFLTYFQNEAQLEKSRLLSDRFSAERPKGSFSTLEIQRTEQGDSAMYLCASSVKQDAGLRTGELFFGEGSRLTVL.

The CDR3 DNA reads as TGTGCCAGCTCTCGCGACAGGGGGAACACTGAAGCTTTCTTT. Its translation is CASSRDRGNTEAFF. The chain joins TRBV18 to TRBJ1-1; TRBD1 matches at 8 bases. Trimming at V came to 6 bases and at J to 1 base, leaving 4 bases not matched to a gene. The CDR3 consists of 14 residues. From germline, CDR1 is KGHSH and CDR2 LQKENI.

This clone came up a few times. This chain connects TRBV6-1 to TRBJ1-1; the D gene is possibly TRBD1 (6 bases). The germline gives CDR1 MNHNS, CDR2 SASEGT. V was cut by 1 base and J by 8 bases, with 14 bases left in between. The CDR3 is 14 residues long. This chain's CDR3 is CASSEGGTRAEAFF. DNA of the CDR3: TGTGCCAGCAGTGAAGGCGGGACAAGGGCGGAAGCTTTCTTT.

CDR3 sequence reads: CASSRQDTEAFF. The CDR3, as DNA: TGTGCCAGCTCCCGACAGGACACTGAAGCTTTCTTT. The chain links TRBV18 to TRBJ1-1, with D perhaps TRBD1 (6 bases). Trimming removed 6 bases from V and 3 bases from J, with 8 bases in between. CDR1 and CDR2 from the germline V gene are KGHSH and LQKENI. This CDR3 region has 12 residues.

This chain joins TRBV30 and TRBJ1-5, with 8 bases identical to TRBD1. The germline gives CDR1 GTSNPN, CDR2 SVGIG (reference sequence). The junction had 11 bases not matched to a gene; V was cut back by 2 bases and J by 5 bases. The CDR3 consists of 16 residues. The CDR3 coding sequence is TGTGCCTGGAGTAGCCCACAGGGGGGAGTTGATCAGCCCCAGCATTTT. Its translation: CAWSSPQGGVDQPQHF.

The chain employs TRBV28 and TRBJ1-1; D is uncertain. The V gene lost 3 bases and the J gene lost 4 bases, with 15 bases spanning the gap. There are 15 residues in the CDR3. Germline CDR1 is MDHEN and CDR2 is SYDVKM. The CDR3 DNA reads as TGTGCCAGCAGTTTCGCCGGGGTTGACGGCACTGAAGCTTTCTTT. Amino acids: CASSFAGVDGTEAFF.

The count of this clone is one. V usage is TRBV5-4 and J usage is TRBJ1-1; maybe TRBD1 (5 bases). Germline V gives CDR1 SGHNT, CDR2 YYREEE (reference sequence). This CDR3 is 14 amino acids long. Between the trimmed V and J ends, which lost 4 bases and 1 base, there was a span of 11 bases. The CDR3 region is CASSRRDGNTEAFF. Here the CDR3 DNA reads TGTGCCAGCAGCAGAAGGGACGGGAACACTGAAGCTTTCTTT.

The chain couples TRBV9 to TRBJ2-3; TRBD2 matches 8 bases. Germline V gene data show CDR1 as SGDLS and CDR2 as YYNGEE. The CDR3 loop spans 16 amino acids. V dropped 0 bases and J dropped 3; count of bases not matched to a gene: 6. CDR3 DNA sequence: TGTGCCAGCAGCGTAGATTATAGCGGGGAGACAGATACGCAGTATTTT. Its translation: CASSVDYSGETDTQYF.

CDR3 amino acids: CSVERDSYNEQFF. The CDR3 bases are TGCAGCGTTGAAAGGGACAGCTACAATGAGCAGTTCTTC. The rearrangement uses TRBV29-1 and TRBJ2-1, with 7 bases fitting TRBD1. Germline CDR1 is SQVTM and CDR2 is ANQGSEA. CDR3 size: 13 residues. The J segment lost 3 bases and the V segment lost 2 bases, leaving 1 base of the junction unmatched.

This chain connects TRBV30 to TRBJ2-1, with D perhaps matching TRBD2 (6 bases). The CDR3 extends over 13 amino acids. CDR1 is GTSNPN and CDR2 is SVGIG in the germline V gene (reference sequence). V lost 3 bases, J lost 9 bases, and 15 bases lay in between. In DNA, the CDR3 is TGTGCCTGGAGCCCCCGTTCGGGACTTGAGCAGTTCTTC. The encoded protein is CAWSPRSGLEQFF.

This clone was detected once. The V call is TRBV9, the J call TRBJ2-2; TRBD2 matches 7 bases. The germline V gene encodes CDR1 SGDLS and CDR2 YYNGEE. V shed 0 bases, J shed 4 bases, and the junction held 15 bases outside the gene matches. This CDR3 region has 19 residues. The chain's CDR3 is CASSVESLAGDHSTGELFF. The CDR3 DNA reads TGTGCCAGCAGCGTAGAGAGTTTGGCGGGGGACCACTCCACCGGGGAGCTGTTTTTT.

The V and J genes are TRBV6-5 and TRBJ2-3, with 9 bases lining up with TRBD1. With V trimmed by 8 bases and J by 3 bases, 9 bases remained unmatched. Germline CDR1 MNHEY, CDR2 SVGAGI. The CDR3 consists of 15 residues. CDR3 DNA sequence: TGTGCCAGCTCCCGACAGGGGGGACGTACAGATACGCAGTATTTT. This encodes CASSRQGGRTDTQYF.

This clone was picked up a small number of times. The chain carries TRBV16 and TRBJ2-7; TRBD2 is a possible D gene (6 bases). Trimming left V 1 base short and J 9 bases short, with 16 bases between. Germline CDR1 and CDR2: KGHSY and FQNENV. This CDR3 contains 14 residues. CDR3 DNA sequence: TGTGCCAGCAGCCAATATTTTAGCGGAACGGCGCAGTACGTC. Translating gives CASSQYFSGTAQYV.

The chain joins TRBV7-9 to TRBJ2-1, with 8 bases that match TRBD2. The CDR3 sequence is 14 residues long. The germline CDR1 and CDR2 sequences are SEHNR and FQNEAQ (reference sequence). V shed 9 bases, J shed 0 bases, and the junction held 4 bases outside the gene matches. The CDR3 DNA reads TGTGCCAGTCATAGCGGGGACTCCTACAATGAGCAGTTCTTC. Amino acid sequence: CASHSGDSYNEQFF.

The gene calls are TRBV28 and TRBJ1-5; D may be TRBD1 (6 bases). Germline V gives CDR1 MDHEN, CDR2 SYDVKM. This CDR3 region has 15 residues. V was clipped by 2 bases and J by 2 bases, with 10 bases between them. As DNA, the CDR3 is TGTGCCAGCAGTTTACAGGGGAGAGGCAATCAGCCCCAGCATTTT. Translating gives CASSLQGRGNQPQHF.

The rearrangement links TRBV28 to TRBJ2-5; D is undetermined. The CDR3 has 11 residues. CDR1 and CDR2 from the germline V gene are MDHEN and SYDVKM. V lost 6 bases to trimming and J lost 5 bases, with 7 bases between them. This CDR3 is CASRIQETQYF. CDR3 bases: TGTGCCAGCAGAATCCAGGAGACCCAGTACTTC. Supplemented by reference TRBV28 and TRBJ2-5, the full variable domain reads DVKVTQSSRYLVKRTGEKVFLECVQDMDHENMFWYRQDPGLGLRLIYFSYDVKMKEKGDIPEGYSVSREKKERFSLILESASTNQTSMYLCASRIQETQYFGPGTRLLVL.

This chain connects TRBV21-1 to TRBJ2-3; TRBD2, the table's D call, lacks a check against the DNA. TRBV21-1 is shown as a pseudogene. This CDR3 has 18 residues. CDR3 in amino acids: CASSKGVLDGGRADTQYF. DNA of the CDR3: TGTGCCAGCAGCAAAGGGGTCCTTGACGGCGGGAGGGCAGATACGCAGTATTTT.

J is TRBJ1-2 and V is TRBV5-6; D remains ambiguous. Trimming left V 6 bases short and J 5 bases short, with 11 bases between. CDR1 and CDR2 (germline): SGHDT, YYEEEE. CDR3 size: 12 residues. As DNA, the CDR3 is TGTGCCAGCACCACACTGGGGTATGGCTACACCTTC. The encoded protein is CASTTLGYGYTF. Using reference TRBV5-6 and TRBJ1-2 for the parts outside the CDR3, the full variable domain is DAGVTQSPTHLIKTRGQQVTLRCSPKSGHDTVSWYQQALGQGPQFIFQYYEEEERQRGNFPDRFSGHQFPNYSSELNVNALLLGDSALYLCASTTLGYGYTFGSGTRLTVV.

This rearrangement joins TRBV10-1 to TRBJ2-2, with D maybe TRBD2 (7 bases). Trimming took off 3 bases at V and 3 bases at J, with 14 bases between the two ends. Germline assignment: CDR1 WNHNN and CDR2 SYGVQD (reference sequence). The CDR3 contains 16 residues. The chain's CDR3 is CASSDDGRGDTGELFF. The CDR3 coding sequence is TGCGCCAGCAGTGATGATGGGAGGGGGGACACCGGGGAGCTGTTTTTT.